The T cell receptor (beta chain) under discussion was sequenced for a study of blood T cell repertoires in COVID-19. Study information: From the United States, Italy and Spain came samples of acute and convalescent COVID-19. The analysed material was cDNA or gDNA that came from T cells, B-cell-depleted T cells, or PBMCs.

CDR3 length: 12 residues. The V end lost 7 bases, the J end lost 10 bases, and 15 bases lay between the germline ends. The germline gives CDR1 SGDLS, CDR2 YYNGEE. In the original processing: Amplifying reference gene primers gave estimates of nucleated cell counts. Clones were read by immunoSEQ multiplex PCR, and TCRdb kept only the in-frame ones, dropping some. That table gives V, J and clone size, and the DNA gave D and trimming. Of 80,000 or so clones listed, roughly 80% are singletons. The J gene is TRBJ2-1, the V gene TRBV9; D not resolved. Sample: peripheral blood. The receptor was isolated from a woman aged 70-85 years with acute or convalescent COVID-19. DNA of the CDR3: TGTGCCAGCGGCTTCGGAGAGAGGGAGCAGTTCTTC. Amino acids: CASGFGEREQFF.